The 9 T cell receptor beta chains listed next were all sequenced from one sample in a study of blood T cell repertoires in COVID-19. Profiled with immunoSEQ multiplex PCR; TCRdb holds only in-frame clones, not every one. The table includes about 98,000 clones, approximately 72% detected once. Sequencing used peripheral blood. Receptors were obtained from a man in his 70s with acute or convalescent COVID-19.

This rearrangement joins TRBV15 to TRBJ1-2; weak D call: TRBD1 (5 bases). Germline V gene sequence: CDR1 LNHNV, CDR2 YYDKDF (reference sequence). Trimming left V 5 bases short and J 2 bases short, with 12 bases between. The CDR3 has 14 amino acids. The CDR3 loop is CATSAQGFNYGYTF. As DNA, the CDR3 is TGTGCCACCAGCGCCCAGGGCTTCAACTATGGCTACACCTTC.

The chain is built from TRBV5-1 and TRBJ2-1, with TRBD2 identical over 9 bases. V trimming: 2 bases; J trimming: 8 bases; junction bases outside the gene matches: 8. From germline, CDR1 is SGHRS and CDR2 YFSETQ. The CDR3 is made up of 15 amino acids. The CDR3 reads CASSFPAGGLDEQFF. For the CDR3, the DNA is TGCGCCAGCAGCTTTCCAGCGGGAGGACTCGATGAGCAGTTCTTC.

In nucleotides, the CDR3 is TGTGCCAGCTCATCAGCGGGACTCTCCTACAATGAGCAGTTCTTC. Translation: CASSSAGLSYNEQFF. The rearrangement joins TRBV18 to TRBJ2-1; 7 nucleotides agree with TRBD2. Germline assignment: CDR1 KGHSH and CDR2 LQKENI. The CDR3 contains 15 residues. After removal of 5 bases from V and 0 bases from J, the junction contained 4 bases not matched to a gene.

The rearrangement joins TRBV6-2 or TRBV6-3 to TRBJ2-1; D gene uncertain. CDR1 is MNHEY and CDR2 is SVGEGT in the germline V gene. Deletions cut 6 bases from V and 8 bases from J, with 8 bases between. The CDR3 spans 11 residues. The CDR3 DNA reads as TGTGCCAGCAGCCGACAAGATGAGCAGTTCTTC. As protein: CASSRQDEQFF.

The J gene is TRBJ2-7, the V gene TRBV6-2 or TRBV6-3; 7 nucleotides agree with TRBD1. The CDR3 runs 13 residues. Germline assignment: CDR1 MNHEY and CDR2 SVGEGT. Unmatched junction bases numbered 5, after V lost 6 bases and J lost 3 bases. The CDR3, as DNA: TGTGCCAGCAGCCGGGACAGTCACTACGAGCAGTACTTC. Amino acids: CASSRDSHYEQYF.

V is TRBV3-1 (or the pseudogene TRBV3-2) and J is TRBJ1-6; D is perhaps TRBD1 (5 bases). Deletions cut 0 bases from V and 8 bases from J, with 14 bases between. CDR3 length: 16 residues. Germline V gene sequence: CDR1 LGHDT, CDR2 YNNKEL (reference sequence). The CDR3 bases are TGTGCCAGCAGCCAAGATCAGGGCGGGAGCTATTCACCCCTCCACTTT. Encoded protein: CASSQDQGGSYSPLHF.

The chain has TRBV5-1 and TRBJ2-3, with 16 bases lining up with TRBD2. CDR3 length equals 19 residues. Germline V gene sequence: CDR1 SGHRS, CDR2 YFSETQ. V was pared by 4 bases and J by 2 bases, with 10 bases of the junction left unmatched. Here the CDR3 DNA reads TGCGCCAGCAGCCCCGCCGGGACTAGCGGGAGGGGGGACACAGATACGCAGTATTTT. It codes for CASSPAGTSGRGDTDTQYF.

This chain links TRBV9 with TRBJ2-1; 8 bases fit TRBD2. The V gene's germline CDR1 is SGDLS and CDR2 YYNGEE. The J segment lost 7 bases and the V segment lost 1 base, leaving 7 bases of the junction unmatched. The CDR3 extends over 15 amino acids. As DNA, the CDR3 is TGTGCCAGCAGCGTACGAGCGGGAGTTGGGAATGAGCAGTTCTTC. Its protein product is CASSVRAGVGNEQFF. Complete variable domain (other parts from reference TRBV9 and TRBJ2-1): DSGVTQTPKHLITATGQRVTLRCSPRSGDLSVYWYQQSLDQGLQFLIQYYNGEERAKGNILERFSAQQFPDLHSELNLSSLELGDSALYFCASSVRAGVGNEQFFGPGTRLTVL.

CDR3 sequence: CASSPSGRYGETQYF. The CDR3 DNA follows: TGTGCCAGCAGCCCCTCTGGCCGCTACGGGGAGACCCAGTACTTC. The chain couples TRBV6-4 to TRBJ2-5; no clear D gene. V lost 6 bases and J lost 5, with 19 bases in between. CDR3 length equals 15 residues. Germline assignment: CDR1 MRHNA and CDR2 SNTAGT.